Following are 2 T cell receptor beta chains from one sample sequenced in a study of cytomegalovirus exposure and HLA in healthy donors. The PCR was carried out with 60 Vbeta primers and 13 Jbeta primers. Only in-frame clones appear in the TCRdb table, and some are missing; sequencing was by immunoSEQ multiplex PCR. The sample includes around 94,000 clones, 65% to 85% of them seen just once. The sample comprised PBMCs. The receptors shown here come from a woman aged 55-70 years in good health and CMV-seropositive.

This rearrangement joins TRBV11-2 to TRBJ2-1; 11 bases agree with TRBD2. This CDR3 comprises 15 residues. V shed 4 bases, J shed 8 bases, and the junction held 7 bases outside the gene matches. CDR1 and CDR2 (germline): SGHAT, FQNNGV. The CDR3 region is CASSSRLAGRDEQFF. CDR3 bases: TGTGCCAGCAGCTCTAGACTAGCGGGAAGGGATGAGCAGTTCTTC.

This clone was seen only once. This rearrangement joins TRBV4-2 to TRBJ2-1; TRBD2 agrees at 12 bases. V lost 3 bases and J lost 2; bases outside the gene matches: 2. Germline CDR1 reads LGHNA; CDR2 reads YNFKEQ. The CDR3 contains 16 residues. The CDR3 DNA follows: TGTGCCAGCAGCCAGGGACTAGCGGGCGCCTACAATGAGCAGTTCTTC. Translated: CASSQGLAGAYNEQFF.